This T cell receptor beta chain emerged from a study of OX40 agonist ivuxolimab in advanced cancers. As regards this clone: The antigen is unknown.

This CDR3 is built from 11 residues. The germline gives CDR1 MDHEN, CDR2 SYDVKM. Assay used: immunoSEQ multiplex PCR; TCRdb lists only in-frame clones, some missing. The top ten hold 0.9% to 1.2% of the sample, which has tens of thousands of clones, approximately 81% seen once. General study points: People who partly responded at 0.1-3.0 mg/kg had some of the least clonal expansion seen.

The rearrangement joins TRBV28 to TRBJ2-5, with TRBD1 as a possible D gene (5 bases). The end of the DNA is better explained by TRBJ2-7, so the J call may be wrong. The TCR originated in an adult with an advanced solid tumor such as melanoma, head and neck, liver or kidney cancer. Specimen: CD4+ or CD8+ T cells sorted from blood, collected in a trial of the OX40 agonist ivuxolimab. The CDR3 here is CASSQGYEQYF. Here the CDR3 DNA reads TGTGCCAGCAGCCAGGGTTACGAGCAGTACTTC.